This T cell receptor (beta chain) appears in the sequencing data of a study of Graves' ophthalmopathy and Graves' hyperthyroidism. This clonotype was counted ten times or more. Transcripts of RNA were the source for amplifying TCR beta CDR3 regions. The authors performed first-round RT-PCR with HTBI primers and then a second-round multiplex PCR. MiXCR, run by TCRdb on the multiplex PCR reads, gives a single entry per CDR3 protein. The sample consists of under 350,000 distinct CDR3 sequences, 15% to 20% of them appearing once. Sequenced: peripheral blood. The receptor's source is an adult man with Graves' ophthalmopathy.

CDR3 in DNA: TGCGCCAGCAGCTGGGCGGGACAGACGACCTACGAGCAGTACTTC. Translation: CASSWAGQTTYEQYF. The rearrangement joins TRBV5-1 to TRBJ2-7; D is possibly TRBD1 (7 bases). V was pared by 3 bases and J by 2 bases, with 15 bases between. Per the germline V gene, CDR1 is SGHRS and CDR2 is YFSETQ. CDR3 length: 15 residues.